This TCR beta chain came from a study of response to subunit inactivated influenza vaccine. Each CDR3 protein is one row after TCRdb ran MiXCR on the RT-PCR reads. The data contain some 150,000 distinct CDR3 sequences, approximately 12% of them singletons. The sample holds many counts of this clonotype. V shed 5 bases and J shed 5 bases, with 18 bases lying between them. There are 15 residues in the CDR3. Germline assignment: CDR1 MNHEY and CDR2 SMNVEV (reference sequence). This sample was also put to use in a study of T cells expressing NK-cell markers. That source notes: TCR beta cDNA was generated via 5'RACE template switching incorporating UMIs.

This rearrangement joins TRBV27 to TRBJ1-1, with D unclear. This clonotype was obtained from a man aged 50 or older who received an inactivated influenza vaccine. The starting material was CD8+ T cells sorted from PBMCs, obtained 12 days after vaccination. The CDR3 region is CASSPRTSRGTEAFF. CDR3 in DNA: TGTGCCAGCAGTCCCCGGACGTCTCGAGGGACTGAAGCTTTCTTT.